This record concerns one T cell receptor (beta chain) sequence. Its specific antigen is unknown. It has no much larger one-base neighbor in the sample; base qualities were not kept. TCR CDR3 regions were amplified from genomic DNA by multiplex PCR using the deep immunoSEQ assay. Genomic DNA extracted from each cell subset was distributed evenly over all wells of several immunoSEQ 96-well plates, and each plate served as one replicate. For sorted subsets, 150 to 250 ng genomic DNA, equal to about 30,000 T cell genomes, was loaded into each replicate PCR. Purified libraries were measured with a Qubit 3.0 fluorometer, size-checked on a Bioanalyzer 2100, and measured again with the KAPA Library Quantification kit. A separate single-read 150-cycle Illumina NextSeq 550 flow cell was used to sequence each immunoSEQ 96-well plate. The study's processing was this. Because only junctional sequences without quality scores were contained in the immunoSEQ output, filtering matching that applied to full-length reads could not be performed. Sequences were annotated with PyIR, a Python wrapper for IgBLAST v1.9, and V/J genes and CDR3 were assigned using IMGT germline references. Reads were removed for weak V/J assignments (E-value above 1e-6), missing CDR3, stop codons, out-of-frame junctions, or ambiguous translated residues. A V3J clonotype was defined by an identical inferred V gene, J gene, and CDR3 amino acid sequence. Percentage overlap between repertoires was computed as shared unique clonotypes divided by the size of the smaller repertoire. Three approaches were used to assess repertoire richness: RTK rarefaction, the Chao1 estimator, and Recon v2.1 estimates of unobserved clonotypes. For all TCRbeta clonotypes obtained by the gDNA method from a few donors, generation probabilities were computed with OLGA. TCRdb retrieved this table from immuneACCESS and kept in-frame rearrangements only. Not all clones are present; in checked studies, unresolved V genes account for under half, and no reason is known for the remainder. That table is the source of V, J and clone size, and D and trimming were worked out from the DNA. The table for this sample lists a few million clones; 90% to 95% of them were counted only once. The biggest ten clones account for more than 1.5% of the sample.

The sample comes from a study of shared clonotypes between healthy human individuals (dated by TCRdb to 2019 to 2021). Background on the whole study: The cohort included three men and a couple of women between 18 and 49 years of age. Per donor, three plates each were used for CD4 naive and CD4 memory, two for CD8 naive, and one for CD8 memory. Blood TCR repertoires of about five healthy adults were deeply sequenced to estimate repertoire size and the extent of clonotype sharing between individuals. To increase sequencing depth and limit assay-specific biases, TCR repertoire library preparation and sequencing were carried out by different laboratories using diverse techniques. Between about 0.8 and 9.5 billion PBMCs per donor were obtained by leukapheresis.

CD8 naive samples were CD45RO-negative cells positively selected for CCR7, giving a CD45RA+CCR7+ population that excluded TemRA cells. The donors were healthy, HIV-negative adults who had no recently reported acute infections or vaccinations. All donors were Caucasian adults living in Nashville, Tennessee, USA. Blood was obtained by leukapheresis, after which PBMCs were separated by Ficoll-Histopaque density gradient centrifugation and cryopreserved in liquid nitrogen vapor phase. Analytical flow cytometry was used to check the purity and quantity of every magnetically sorted T cell population. Genomic DNA was isolated from every sorted fraction and measured by UV absorbance on a Nanodrop 2000c. Relative to germline, V is 5 bases shorter and J is 3 bases shorter, with 8 bases between their ends. From cysteine to phenylalanine, the CDR3 is 13 amino acids long. Only the CDR3 part of the read is kept: 39 bases, read in frame from the first base. From the germline V gene, CDR1 is MGHDK and CDR2 is SYGVNS.

What the authors observed across the whole study: The genetic and exposure-history diversity represented was limited by the small number of donors. Sampling was restricted to blood, and TCR repertoires in tissue are likely to differ from TCR repertoires in blood. Compared with non-shared clonotypes, the clonotypes found in all four sorted-subset donors had higher generation probabilities. Pairwise subsampling indicated that sequencing depth was expected to affect the degree of clonotype sharing among donors. Naive subsets generally had larger estimated clonotype richness than memory subsets. Even with the large sequencing depth, rarefaction of the sorted-subset datasets indicated that sequencing was incomplete. Across several donors, 5% to 6% of naive CD4, roughly 3.8% of naive CD8, around 2.5% of memory CD4, and roughly 0.4% of memory CD8 clonotypes were shared.

The chain is assembled from TRBV25-1 and TRBJ1-5; there is no confident call for the D gene. Sequenced material: naive CD8+ T cells from PBMCs. What this sample's cell subset or site label stands for: CD45RA+CCR7+. The receptor was derived from a young man in good health. Some clones in this sample may be carry-over from other donors' samples. In nucleotide form, the sequence is TGTGCCAGCAGTCTGGGGTCCAATCAGCCCCAGCATTTT. Translated, it gives CASSLGSNQPQHF.